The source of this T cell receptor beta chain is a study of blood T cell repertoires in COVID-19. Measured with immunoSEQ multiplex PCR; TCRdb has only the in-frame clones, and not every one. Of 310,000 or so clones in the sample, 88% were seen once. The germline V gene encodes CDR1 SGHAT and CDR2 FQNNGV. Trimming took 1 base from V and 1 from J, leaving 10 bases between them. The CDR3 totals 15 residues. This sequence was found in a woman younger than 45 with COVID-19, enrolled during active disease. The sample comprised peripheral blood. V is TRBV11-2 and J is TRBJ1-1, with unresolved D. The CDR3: CASSLVVVANTEAFF. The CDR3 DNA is TGTGCCAGCAGCTTAGTTGTCGTAGCGAACACTGAAGCTTTCTTT.